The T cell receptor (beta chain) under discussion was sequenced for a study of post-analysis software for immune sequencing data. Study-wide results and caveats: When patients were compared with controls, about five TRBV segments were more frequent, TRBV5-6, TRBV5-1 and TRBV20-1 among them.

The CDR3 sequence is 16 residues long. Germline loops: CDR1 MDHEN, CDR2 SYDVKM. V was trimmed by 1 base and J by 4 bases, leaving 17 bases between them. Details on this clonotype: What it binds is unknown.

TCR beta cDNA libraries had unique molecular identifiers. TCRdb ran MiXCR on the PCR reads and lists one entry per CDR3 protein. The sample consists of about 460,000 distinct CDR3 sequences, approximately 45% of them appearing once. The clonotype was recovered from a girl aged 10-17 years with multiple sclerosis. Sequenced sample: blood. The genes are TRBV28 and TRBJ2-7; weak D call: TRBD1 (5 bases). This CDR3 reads CASSLSPRDPRYEQYF. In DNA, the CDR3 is TGTGCCAGCAGTTTATCTCCCAGGGATCCTCGTTACGAGCAGTACTTC.